This TCR beta chain comes out of a study of T cell responses to AZD1222 COVID-19 vaccine. Study-level results: Across spike, vaccine-associated CD4 TCRs were found, dominant at 160-218 and 743-854. Repertoire sampling was restricted to post-peak T cell response timepoints. Reportedly, nearly half the spike-specific TCRs target unmutated variant regions.

The CDR3 is 14 residues long. CDR1 MNHEY and CDR2 SMNVEV come from the germline V gene (reference sequence). Trimming at V came to 3 bases and at J to 8 bases, leaving 7 bases not matched to a gene. As for this clone: What it recognizes is unknown.

Produced via immunoSEQ multiplex PCR; TCRdb's table is partial and in-frame only. The sample lists roughly 180,000 clones, 94% occurring once. Source: peripheral blood, taken on day 0 of AZD1222 vaccination. The source of this sequence is an adult in good health. This chain connects TRBV27 to TRBJ2-3; 8 bases are shared with TRBD2. The CDR3 loop reads CASSFGRDLGTQYF. The DNA of the CDR3 is TGTGCCAGCAGTTTCGGGAGGGACCTAGGTACGCAGTATTTT.